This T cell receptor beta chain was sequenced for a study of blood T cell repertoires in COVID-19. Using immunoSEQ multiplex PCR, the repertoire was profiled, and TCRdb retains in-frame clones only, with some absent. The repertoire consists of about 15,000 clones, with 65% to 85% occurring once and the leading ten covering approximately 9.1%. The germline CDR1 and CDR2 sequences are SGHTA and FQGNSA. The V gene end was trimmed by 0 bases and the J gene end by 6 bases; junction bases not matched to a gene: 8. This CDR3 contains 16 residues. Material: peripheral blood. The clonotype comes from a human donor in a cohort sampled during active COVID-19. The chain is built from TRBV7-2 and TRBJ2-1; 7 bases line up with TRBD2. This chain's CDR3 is CASSLAPGEGTNEQFF. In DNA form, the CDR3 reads TGTGCCAGCAGCTTAGCCCCGGGGGAGGGAACCAATGAGCAGTTCTTC.